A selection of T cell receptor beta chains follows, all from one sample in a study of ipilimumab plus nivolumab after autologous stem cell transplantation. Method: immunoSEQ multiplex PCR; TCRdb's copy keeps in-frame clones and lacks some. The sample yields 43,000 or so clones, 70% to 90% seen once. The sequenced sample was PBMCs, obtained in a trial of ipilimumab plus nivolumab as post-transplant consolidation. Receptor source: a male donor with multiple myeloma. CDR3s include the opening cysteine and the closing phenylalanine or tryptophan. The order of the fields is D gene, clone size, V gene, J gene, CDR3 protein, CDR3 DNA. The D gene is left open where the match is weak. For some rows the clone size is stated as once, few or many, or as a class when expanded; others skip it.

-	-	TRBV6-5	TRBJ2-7	CASSPLPDSFEQYF	TGTGCCAGCAGTCCCCTCCCGGACAGCTTCGAGCAGTACTTC
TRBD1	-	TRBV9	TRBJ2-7	CASSSGQSAYEQYF	TGTGCCAGCAGCTCGGGACAGTCCGCCTACGAGCAGTACTTC
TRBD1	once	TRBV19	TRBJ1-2	CAGRDRLSSGYTF	TGTGCCGGCCGGGACAGACTTTCGAGTGGCTACACCTTC
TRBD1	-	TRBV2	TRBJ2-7	CASSEGTGYFYEQYF	TGTGCCAGCAGTGAAGGGACAGGGTATTTCTACGAGCAGTACTTC
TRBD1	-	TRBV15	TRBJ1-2	CATSRDIGPGQNYGYTF	TGTGCCACCAGCAGAGATATCGGTCCGGGACAGAACTATGGCTACACCTTC
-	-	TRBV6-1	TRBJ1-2	CASSGVSGTHNYGYTF	TGTGCCAGCAGTGGGGTTTCCGGGACACATAACTATGGCTACACCTTC
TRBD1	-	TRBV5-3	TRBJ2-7	CARSDGQETTYEQYF	TGTGCCAGAAGCGACGGACAGGAGACAACCTACGAGCAGTACTTC
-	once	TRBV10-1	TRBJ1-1	CASSASGGLNTEAFF	TGCGCCAGCAGTGCCTCTGGCGGGTTGAACACTGAAGCTTTCTTT
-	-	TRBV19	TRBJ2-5	CASSILASPTETQYF	TGTGCCAGTAGTATACTAGCAAGCCCGACCGAGACCCAGTACTTC
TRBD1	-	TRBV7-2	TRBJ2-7	CASSLTGVSYEQYF	TGTGCCAGCAGCTTGACAGGGGTCTCCTACGAGCAGTACTTC
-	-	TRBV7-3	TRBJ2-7	CASSPNQGGYEQYF	TGTGCCAGCAGCCCTAACCAGGGGGGCTACGAGCAGTACTTC
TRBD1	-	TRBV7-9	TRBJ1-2	CASSPGQGLNYGYTF	TGTGCCAGCAGCCCCGGACAGGGATTAAACTATGGCTACACCTTC
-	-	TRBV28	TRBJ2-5	CASSSGNQETQYF	TGTGCCAGCAGTTCAGGGAACCAAGAGACCCAGTACTTC
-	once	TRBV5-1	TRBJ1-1	CASSRLEGNTEAFF	TGCGCCAGCAGCCGCCTCGAAGGGAACACTGAAGCTTTCTTT
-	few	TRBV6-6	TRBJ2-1	CASTGTGYNEQFF	TGTGCCAGCACGGGCACAGGTTACAATGAGCAGTTCTTC
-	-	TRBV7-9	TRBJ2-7	CASSLVGAGPYEQYF	TGTGCCAGCAGCTTAGTGGGGGCAGGACCCTACGAGCAGTACTTC
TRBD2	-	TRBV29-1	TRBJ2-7	CSAKIPGGEQYF	TGCAGCGCAAAAATCCCCGGGGGGGAGCAGTACTTC
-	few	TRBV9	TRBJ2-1	CASSPWTEYNEQFF	TGTGCCAGCAGCCCATGGACAGAATACAATGAGCAGTTCTTC
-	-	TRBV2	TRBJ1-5	CASSDVQIGIQPQHF	TGTGCCAGCAGTGATGTTCAGATTGGGATTCAGCCCCAGCATTTT
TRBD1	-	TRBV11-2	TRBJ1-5	CASSAAGGSIQPQHF	TGTGCCAGCAGCGCAGCAGGGGGCTCGATTCAGCCCCAGCATTTT
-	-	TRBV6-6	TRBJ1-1	CASRVNRNTEAFF	TGTGCCAGCAGGGTAAACAGAAACACTGAAGCTTTCTTT
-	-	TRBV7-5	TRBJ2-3	CVRSLGLLAGASTDTQYF	TGTGTCAGAAGCTTAGGTCTTCTAGCGGGGGCAAGCACAGATACGCAGTATTTT
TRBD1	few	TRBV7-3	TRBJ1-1	CASSFQGEGEAFF	TGTGCCAGCAGCTTTCAGGGGGAAGGTGAAGCTTTCTTT
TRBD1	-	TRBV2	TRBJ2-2	CASRRQGANGELFF	TGTGCCAGCAGGAGACAGGGGGCAAACGGGGAGCTGTTTTTT
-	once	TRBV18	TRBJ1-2	CASSRPGTGLDYGYTF	TGTGCCAGCTCACGGCCGGGTACGGGGCTGGACTATGGCTACACCTTC
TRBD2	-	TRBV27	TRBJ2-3	CASSSRAGGTDTQYF	TGTGCCAGCAGTTCAAGAGCGGGGGGCACAGATACGCAGTATTTT
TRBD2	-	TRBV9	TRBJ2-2	CASSPLAGGNTGELFF	TGTGCCAGCAGCCCACTAGCGGGGGGAAACACCGGGGAGCTGTTTTTT
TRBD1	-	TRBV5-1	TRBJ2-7	CASSPGTGLSYEQYF	TGCGCCAGCAGCCCGGGGACAGGGCTATCCTACGAGCAGTACTTC
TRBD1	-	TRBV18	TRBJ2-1	CASLRTGNNEQFF	TGTGCCAGCTTGCGGACAGGGAACAATGAGCAGTTCTTC
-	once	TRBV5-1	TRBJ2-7	CASSLSFGESEQYF	TGCGCCAGCAGCTTGTCTTTTGGGGAGTCCGAGCAGTACTTC
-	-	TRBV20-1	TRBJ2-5	CSAVRDVPYF	TGCAGTGCTGTACGGGACGTTCCGTACTTC
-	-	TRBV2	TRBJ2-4	CASSPLGGAGKNIQYF	TGTGCCAGCAGTCCTCTGGGGGGCGCGGGCAAAAACATTCAGTACTTC
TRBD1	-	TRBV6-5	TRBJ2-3	CASSYGDRRTDTQYF	TGTGCCAGCAGTTACGGGGACAGGAGAACAGATACGCAGTATTTT
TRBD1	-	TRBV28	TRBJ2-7	CASSSPLKPGQSGEQYF	TGTGCCAGCAGTTCCCCCCTTAAGCCGGGACAGTCGGGGGAGCAGTACTTC
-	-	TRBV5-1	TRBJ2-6	CASSLQGANVLTF	TGCGCCAGCAGTCTCCAAGGGGCCAACGTCCTGACTTTC
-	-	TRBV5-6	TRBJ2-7	CASSLMSEQYF	TGTGCCAGCAGCTTGATGAGCGAGCAGTACTTC
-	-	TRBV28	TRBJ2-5	CASSFPLSRALGQETQYF	TGTGCCAGCAGTTTCCCCCTCTCCCGGGCCCTGGGGCAAGAGACCCAGTACTTC
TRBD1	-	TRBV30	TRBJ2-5	CAWAGGGTETQYF	TGTGCCTGGGCAGGGGGCGGAACTGAGACCCAGTACTTC
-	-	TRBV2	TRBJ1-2	CAGRDPANYGYTF	TGTGCCGGCCGGGACCCAGCTAACTATGGCTACACCTTC
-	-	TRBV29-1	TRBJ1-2	CSVDWGRGYTF	TGCAGCGTTGATTGGGGGCGCGGCTACACCTTC
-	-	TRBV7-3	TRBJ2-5	CASSPRPSPPETQYF	TGTGCCAGCTCACCACGGCCCAGCCCCCCCGAGACCCAGTACTTC
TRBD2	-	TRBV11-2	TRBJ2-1	CASSPFQRGGWNEQFF	TGTGCCAGCAGCCCTTTCCAGCGGGGGGGATGGAATGAGCAGTTCTTC
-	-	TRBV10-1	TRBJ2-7	CARRSGGYEQYF	TGCGCCCGCAGATCTGGGGGATACGAGCAGTACTTC